The rows below give T cell receptor beta chains drawn from one sample of a study of CD4+ T cells in melanoma. Repertoires were generated with immunoSEQ multiplex PCR, while TCRdb's copy carries only in-frame clones and drops some. The repertoire consists of some 110,000 clones, with roughly 90% occurring once and the leading ten covering roughly 3.1%. The sample comprised peripheral blood. These receptors were obtained from a human donor with melanoma. The CDR3 runs from the conserved cysteine through the conserved F or W. D genes are given only for firm matches.

TRBJ2-1	TRBV5-1	TRBD1	CASSLAGGGLGNEQFF	TGCGCCAGCAGCTTAGCAGGGGGCGGGCTTGGCAATGAGCAGTTCTTC
TRBJ2-2	TRBV11-2	NA	CASSPVRGGELFF	TGTGCCAGCAGCCCCGTGAGGGGCGGGGAGCTGTTTTTT
TRBJ2-3	TRBV7-3	NA	CASSLESGDTQYF	TGTGCCAGCAGCCTCGAGTCTGGAGATACGCAGTATTTT
TRBJ2-5	TRBV18	TRBD2	CASSPQGLAGGETQYF	TGTGCCAGCTCACCACAGGGACTAGCGGGAGGAGAGACCCAGTACTTC
TRBJ2-5	TRBV7-8	TRBD2	CASSGRLAGGAETQYF	TGTGCCAGCAGCGGGCGACTAGCGGGAGGAGCAGAGACCCAGTACTTC
TRBJ1-2	TRBV19	NA	CASSTQGRGYGYTF	TGTGCCAGTAGTACCCAGGGAAGAGGCTATGGCTACACCTTC
TRBJ2-7	TRBV7-3	TRBD1	CASSPWTGDEQYF	TGTGCCAGCAGCCCCTGGACAGGAGACGAGCAGTACTTC
TRBJ2-7	TRBV23-1	TRBD2	CASSQSCPSGDTYEQYF	TGCGCCAGCAGTCAATCTTGCCCTAGCGGGGATACCTACGAGCAGTACTTC
TRBJ1-1	TRBV14	NA	CASSQESNREGAFF	TGTGCCAGCAGCCAAGAGAGCAACAGGGAGGGAGCTTTCTTT
TRBJ2-7	TRBV20-1	NA	CSAYTPYEQYF	TGCAGTGCTTACACTCCCTACGAGCAGTACTTC